This record concerns one TCR beta chain sequence. Antigen specificity is unknown. Unique molecular identifiers featured in each of the TCR beta cDNA libraries. TCRdb independently ran MiXCR on the PCR reads; one entry per CDR3 protein. The profile shows 800,000 to 950,000 distinct CDR3 sequences, around 50% of them singletons. Trimming cost V 4 bases and J 8 bases; bases outside gene matches: 3. This CDR3 has 12 amino acids. CDR1 SNHLY and CDR2 FYNNEI come from the germline V gene. These data originate in a study of post-analysis software for immune sequencing data. Broader study findings: Controls showed lower frequencies than patients for a few TRBV segments, and TRBV5-6, TRBV5-1 and TRBV20-1 were among these.

V usage is TRBV2 and J usage is TRBJ1-2, with TRBD1 matching 8 bases. Input material: blood. This sequence originates from a girl aged 5-17 years with multiple sclerosis. Here the CDR3 reads CASSGQGKGYTF. CDR3 sequence (DNA): TGTGCCAGCAGTGGACAGGGGAAAGGCTACACCTTC. The full variable domain, rest sourced from reference TRBV2 and TRBJ1-2, is EPEVTQTPSHQVTQMGQEVILRCVPISNHLYFYWYRQILGQKVEFLVSFYNNEISEKSEIFDDQFSVERPDGSNFTLKIRSTKLEDSAMYFCASSGQGKGYTFGSGTRLTVV.